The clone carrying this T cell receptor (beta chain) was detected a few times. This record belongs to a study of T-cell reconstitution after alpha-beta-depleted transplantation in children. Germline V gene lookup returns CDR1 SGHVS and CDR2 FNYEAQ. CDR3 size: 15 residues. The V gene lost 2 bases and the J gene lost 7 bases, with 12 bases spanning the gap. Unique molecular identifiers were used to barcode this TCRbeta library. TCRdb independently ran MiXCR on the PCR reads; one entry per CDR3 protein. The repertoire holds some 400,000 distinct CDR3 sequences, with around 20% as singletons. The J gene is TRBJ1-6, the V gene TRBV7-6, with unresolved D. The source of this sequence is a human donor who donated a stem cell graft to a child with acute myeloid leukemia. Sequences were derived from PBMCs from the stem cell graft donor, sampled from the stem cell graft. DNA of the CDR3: TGTGCCAGCAGCTTATCGCACGTGGGGAATTCACCCCTCCACTTT. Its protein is CASSLSHVGNSPLHF. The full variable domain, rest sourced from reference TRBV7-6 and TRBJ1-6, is GAGVSQSPRYKVTKRGQDVALRCDPISGHVSLYWYRQALGQGPEFLTYFNYEAQQDKSGLPNDRFSAERPEGSISTLTIQRTEQRDSAMYRCASSLSHVGNSPLHFGNGTRLTVT.